The 32 T cell receptor beta chains below come from one sample, sequenced in a study of regulatory T cells in long-lasting Graves disease. Relying on iRepertoire HTBI primers and Arm-PCR of CDR3 regions, the team built TCR beta libraries. One entry per CDR3 protein, called by TCRdb with MiXCR from the multiplex PCR reads. The sample lists some 420,000 distinct CDR3 sequences, roughly 22% occurring once. Time point indicated: persistent/refractory GD, antithyroid drugs over 5 years with positive TRAb. PBMCs provided the RNA from which the TCR library was made. The sample was peripheral blood mononuclear cells (PBMCs), taken when the disease was refractory, from a patient treated with antithyroid drugs. The receptors come from a female donor with Graves disease.

The chain employs TRBV9 and TRBJ1-5; D is uncertain. V was trimmed by 7 bases and J by 2 bases, leaving 13 bases between them. The CDR3 has 14 amino acids. CDR1 SGDLS and CDR2 YYNGEE come from the germline V gene. The CDR3 loop reads CASGGGVGNQPQHF. CDR3 DNA: TGTGCCAGCGGAGGTGGGGTGGGCAATCAGCCCCAGCATTTT. Supplemented by reference TRBV9 and TRBJ1-5, the full variable domain reads DSGVTQTPKHLITATGQRVTLRCSPRSGDLSVYWYQQSLDQGLQFLIQYYNGEERAKGNILERFSAQQFPDLHSELNLSSLELGDSALYFCASGGGVGNQPQHFGDGTRLSIL.

The chain combines TRBV12-3 or TRBV12-4 with TRBJ2-5, with unresolved D. The CDR3 has 12 residues. Trimming took off 6 bases at V and 5 bases at J, with 10 bases between the two ends. CDR3 nucleotides: TGTGCCAGCAGGATAGCTCTGGAGACCCAGTACTTC. Amino acid sequence: CASRIALETQYF.

This clonotype has a count of ten or more. The rearrangement joins TRBV27 to TRBJ1-2; 8 bases match TRBD1. With V trimmed by 5 bases and J by 0 bases, 8 bases remained unmatched. The CDR3 totals 16 residues. Looked up from germline, CDR1 is MNHEY and CDR2 is SMNVEV (reference sequence). In nucleotides, the CDR3 is TGTGCCAGCAGTCAATACTCGGGACAGGCTAACTATGGCTACACCTTC. This codes for CASSQYSGQANYGYTF.

This clonotype was detected ten times or more. As DNA, the CDR3 is TGTGCCATCAATAACAGGCTTAACACTGAAGCTTTCTTT. It translates to CAINNRLNTEAFF. This chain joins TRBV10-3 and TRBJ1-1; D is perhaps TRBD1 (5 bases). Trimming cost V 7 bases and J 2 bases, with 11 bases left between them. This CDR3 is built from 13 residues. CDR1 and CDR2 from the germline V gene are ENHRY and SYGVKD.

The table lists this clonotype with a few counts. The chain combines TRBV5-4 with TRBJ2-5; no clear D. V was cut by 4 bases and J by 5 bases, with 15 bases left in between. The CDR3 length is 14 residues. From germline, CDR1 is SGHNT and CDR2 YYREEE (reference sequence). The CDR3 DNA sequence: TGTGCCAGCAGCCCCCCCCCTCCTTATGAGACCCAGTACTTC. This sequence encodes CASSPPPPYETQYF.

As regards this clonotype: Given a much more abundant clone one base away, this may be a read error. The chain couples TRBV12-3 or TRBV12-4 to TRBJ1-2; the D is unclear. The CDR3 contains 13 residues. Here the CDR3 DNA reads TGTGTCAGCAGTTTATCCCCATCGGGTGGCTACACCTTC. Amino acid sequence: CVSSLSPSGGYTF.

This clonotype was seen repeatedly, ten times or more. The V and J genes are TRBV12-3 or TRBV12-4 and TRBJ2-7; D is perhaps TRBD1 (7 bases). V lost 6 bases and J lost 4, with 19 bases in between. The CDR3 extends over 15 amino acids. The CDR3, as DNA: TGTGCCAGCAGCCCAATCAGGGGGGTATCGTACGAGCAGTACTTC. Amino acids: CASSPIRGVSYEQYF.

This clonotype appeared many times. A read error may be the cause here, since a much bigger clone is one base away. J is TRBJ2-6 and V is TRBV28; D uncertain. CDR3 length: 15 residues. Looked up from germline, CDR1 is MDHEN and CDR2 is SYDVKM. Between the trimmed V and J ends, which lost 1 base and 0 bases, there was a span of 4 bases. CDR3 amino acids: CASSLYSSGANVLTF. CDR3 nucleotide sequence: TGTGCCAGCAGTTTATACAGCTCTGGGGCCAACGTCCTGACTTTC. The entire variable domain, with the rest obtained from reference TRBV28 and TRBJ2-6, is as follows: DVKVTQSSRYLVKRTGEKVFLECVQDMDHENMFWYRQDPGLGLRLIYFSYDVKMKEKGDIPEGYSVSREKKERFSLILESASTNQTSMYLCASSLYSSGANVLTFGAGSRLTVL.

CDR3 amino acids: CATSTRTTDTQYF. In DNA, the CDR3 is TGTGCCACCAGCACACGAACCACAGATACGCAGTATTTT. V and J are TRBV15 and TRBJ2-3, with D uncertain. The V end was cut by 4 bases, the J end by 2 bases, with 7 bases between. The germline gives CDR1 LNHNV, CDR2 YYDKDF (reference sequence). CDR3 length equals 13 residues.

This clonotype occurred a few times. The chain uses TRBV19 and TRBJ1-5; D gene uncertain. CDR3 size: 17 residues. V was shortened by 1 base and J by 9 bases, with 22 bases between the two germline ends. Germline assignment: CDR1 LNHDA and CDR2 SQIVND (reference sequence). The CDR3 here is CASSIGHPMDGNRPQHF. For the CDR3, the DNA is TGTGCCAGTAGTATAGGCCACCCCATGGACGGAAATAGGCCCCAGCATTTT.

In this sample, this clonotype turned up many times. The chain uses TRBV12-3 or TRBV12-4 and TRBJ1-5; D perhaps matches TRBD1 (5 bases). The CDR3 is made up of 15 amino acids. V was cut by 5 bases and J by 5 bases, with 16 bases left in between. Written as DNA, the CDR3 is TGTGCCAGCAGTCCCGGGGCCCCTGGAGATCAGCCCCAGCATTTT. This gives the protein CASSPGAPGDQPQHF.

This clonotype occurred a few times. This rearrangement joins TRBV20-1 to TRBJ2-7; the D gene is possibly TRBD2 (5 bases). The CDR3 runs 16 residues. The germline gives CDR1 DFQATT, CDR2 SNEGSKA (reference sequence). Trimming shortened V by 0 bases and J by 0 bases, and 15 bases separated the two germline ends. In DNA form, the CDR3 reads TGCAGTGCTAGAGATCCAGCGGTTTCCAGCTCCTACGAGCAGTACTTC. Translated: CSARDPAVSSSYEQYF.

The table lists this clonotype with many counts. The rearrangement uses TRBV5-1 and TRBJ1-2; 10 nucleotides match TRBD1. V shed 0 bases and J 8 bases; nucleotides not matched to a gene: 4. Germline V gene lookup returns CDR1 SGHRS and CDR2 YFSETQ. This CDR3 has 14 residues. Here the CDR3 DNA reads TGCGCCAGCAGCTTGGCCGACAGGGGGCCCGGCTACACCTTC. It yields the protein CASSLADRGPGYTF.

The chain joins TRBV7-2 to TRBJ2-1, with 7 bases matching TRBD2. Germline assignment: CDR1 SGHTA and CDR2 FQGNSA. CDR3 length equals 15 residues. The ends lost 5 bases at V and 8 bases at J; junction bases unmatched: 12. The CDR3 is CASSLKAGYVDEQFF. CDR3 DNA: TGTGCCAGCAGCCTCAAAGCGGGATACGTCGATGAGCAGTTCTTC.

The sample holds many counts of this clonotype. CDR3 sequence: CASAGASLDGYTF. The DNA for the CDR3 is TGTGCCAGCGCTGGGGCTTCCCTTGATGGCTACACCTTC. The chain couples TRBV7-9 to TRBJ1-2; possible D gene TRBD1, 5 bases. V was trimmed by 8 bases and J by 6 bases, leaving 16 bases between them. The CDR3 loop spans 13 amino acids. Germline assignment: CDR1 SEHNR and CDR2 FQNEAQ (reference sequence).

This clonotype was observed a handful of times. The chain carries TRBV7-9 and TRBJ1-1, with D tentatively TRBD1 (6 bases). Trimming cost V 4 bases and J 1 base, with 10 bases left between them. Per the germline V gene, CDR1 is SEHNR and CDR2 is FQNEAQ (reference sequence). This CDR3 spans 14 amino acids. CDR3 residues: CASSSDRTNTEAFF. CDR3 in DNA: TGTGCCAGCAGCTCCGACAGGACGAACACTGAAGCTTTCTTT.

The count of this clonotype is one. CDR3 bases: TGCAGTGCTAGAACCCCTAGCGGGACATTCGGCGATACGCAGTATTTT. It encodes CSARTPSGTFGDTQYF. The chain has TRBV20-1 and TRBJ2-3, with TRBD2 matching 9 bases. The CDR3 sequence is 16 residues long. V was clipped by 2 bases and J by 6 bases; unmatched bases: 12. CDR1 and CDR2 (germline): DFQATT, SNEGSKA (reference sequence).

The chain couples TRBV3-1 to TRBJ2-2, with 8 bases fitting TRBD1. Trimming took 6 bases from V and 5 from J; bases not matched to a gene: 5. CDR3 length: 14 residues. From germline, CDR1 is LGHDT and CDR2 YNNKEL (reference sequence). CDR3 nucleotide sequence: TGTGCCAGCAGTTTCACAGGGGGAACCGGGGAGCTGTTTTTT. It specifies CASSFTGGTGELFF.

The CDR3, as DNA: TGTGCCATCCGAACCCAGGGGGGGGCCAACGTCCTGACTTTC. Its protein product is CAIRTQGGANVLTF. The chain uses TRBV10-3 and TRBJ2-6, with D possibly being TRBD1 (6 bases). There are 14 residues in the CDR3. Germline V CDR1 and CDR2: ENHRY, SYGVKD. V dropped 8 bases and J dropped 4 bases, with 12 bases sitting between them.

At least ten counts were recorded for this clonotype. The chain couples TRBV11-3 to TRBJ2-5; 11 bases agree with TRBD2. This CDR3 is 16 amino acids long. J gave up 2 bases and V 4 bases, and 6 bases lay outside the gene matches. CDR1 is SGHNT and CDR2 is YENEEA in the germline V gene. This CDR3 reads CASSSRLAGGQETQYF. CDR3 nucleotide sequence: TGTGCCAGCAGCTCCCGGCTAGCGGGGGGACAAGAGACCCAGTACTTC.

V is TRBV6-2 or TRBV6-3 and J is TRBJ2-2; no firm D call. In germline, CDR1 is MNHEY, CDR2 SVGEGT. Trimming took off 4 bases at V and 4 bases at J, with 7 bases between the two ends. The CDR3 is 13 amino acids. The CDR3 protein is CASSLSLTGELFF. Written as DNA, the CDR3 is TGTGCCAGCAGTTTATCCCTCACCGGGGAGCTGTTTTTT.

This clonotype was counted between two and nine times. The genes are TRBV10-3 and TRBJ1-5; no firm D call. Germline assignment: CDR1 ENHRY and CDR2 SYGVKD. V was trimmed by 0 bases and J by 6 bases, leaving 9 bases between them. This CDR3 comprises 14 residues. CDR3 protein: CAISESYGSQPQHF. The DNA for the CDR3 is TGTGCCATCAGTGAGTCGTACGGAAGTCAGCCCCAGCATTTT.

This chain joins TRBV3-1 and TRBJ2-2; tentative D call: TRBD1 (6 bases). Trimming cost V 0 bases and J 4 bases, with 9 bases left between them. This CDR3 comprises 15 residues. The germline V gene encodes CDR1 LGHDT and CDR2 YNNKEL (reference sequence). As DNA, the CDR3 is TGTGCCAGCAGCCAAGACAGGGGCGGCACCGGGGAGCTGTTTTTT. As protein: CASSQDRGGTGELFF.

This clonotype occurred a few times. J is TRBJ1-5 and V is TRBV10-3, with TRBD1 as a possible D gene (5 bases). The CDR3 sequence is 14 residues long. Trimming left V 6 bases short and J 9 bases short, with 18 bases between. Germline V gene lookup returns CDR1 ENHRY and CDR2 SYGVKD. CDR3 sequence reads: CAISEEPGGRPQHF. The CDR3 region has the DNA TGTGCCATCAGCGAGGAGCCCGGGGGACGGCCCCAGCATTTT.

This clonotype has ten or more counts. The chain employs TRBV28 and TRBJ2-5, with no clear D. The germline gives CDR1 MDHEN, CDR2 SYDVKM. V lost 5 bases, J lost 5 bases, and 12 bases lay in between. The CDR3 runs to 13 residues. CDR3 DNA sequence: TGTGCCAGCAGTCCCCTTTTTGGGGAGACCCAGTACTTC. This sequence encodes CASSPLFGETQYF. The entire variable domain, with the rest obtained from reference TRBV28 and TRBJ2-5, is as follows: DVKVTQSSRYLVKRTGEKVFLECVQDMDHENMFWYRQDPGLGLRLIYFSYDVKMKEKGDIPEGYSVSREKKERFSLILESASTNQTSMYLCASSPLFGETQYFGPGTRLLVL.

This clonotype was counted ten times or more. The chain joins TRBV2 to TRBJ1-5; 8 bases are shared with TRBD1. The germline V gene has CDR1 SNHLY and CDR2 FYNNEI. The CDR3 covers 14 residues. With 7 bases clipped from V and 3 bases from J, the junction kept 5 bases outside the gene matches. This CDR3 is CASNMGQDNQPQHF. CDR3 coding DNA: TGTGCCAGCAACATGGGACAGGACAATCAGCCCCAGCATTTT.

There are many counts of this clonotype. The chain is built from TRBV6-1 and TRBJ1-4, with no clear D. Germline CDR1 and CDR2: MNHNS and SASEGT. V lost 3 bases and J lost 10, with 12 bases in between. This CDR3 spans 13 amino acids. The CDR3 is CASSEMVTTKLFF. CDR3 bases: TGTGCCAGCAGTGAGATGGTGACGACAAAACTGTTTTTT.

This clonotype showed up many times. V and J are TRBV5-1 and TRBJ2-7, with a possible D match to TRBD1 (5 bases). Germline V gene lookup returns CDR1 SGHRS and CDR2 YFSETQ. Trimming removed 1 base at V and 3 bases at J, with 8 bases between. The CDR3 runs 13 residues. The CDR3 DNA reads TGCGCCAGCAGCTTGCAGCAGGGCTACGAGCAGTACTTC. Protein product: CASSLQQGYEQYF.

V and J are TRBV28 and TRBJ2-7; 9 nucleotides line up with TRBD1. Trimming removed 6 bases from V and 6 bases from J; junction bases left unmatched: 9. The germline gives CDR1 MDHEN, CDR2 SYDVKM. CDR3 length: 14 amino acids. The CDR3 loop reads CASSTGTGFFEQYF. For the CDR3, the DNA is TGTGCCAGCAGCACCGGGACAGGGTTCTTCGAGCAGTACTTC. The full variable domain, its missing parts supplied by reference TRBV28 and TRBJ2-7, is DVKVTQSSRYLVKRTGEKVFLECVQDMDHENMFWYRQDPGLGLRLIYFSYDVKMKEKGDIPEGYSVSREKKERFSLILESASTNQTSMYLCASSTGTGFFEQYFGPGTRLTVT.

This clonotype was seen many times. This chain's CDR3 is CASRNTGEETQYF. DNA for the CDR3: TGTGCCAGCAGAAATACCGGGGAAGAGACCCAGTACTTC. The chain carries TRBV28 and TRBJ2-5; D possibly corresponds to TRBD2 (5 bases). The CDR3 runs 13 residues. The germline CDR1 and CDR2 sequences are MDHEN and SYDVKM. The V end was cut by 6 bases, the J end by 3 bases, with 11 bases between.

This clonotype was detected only a few times. This chain joins TRBV5-6 and TRBJ1-1; D possibly corresponds to TRBD1 (5 bases). Deletions cut 1 base from V and 4 bases from J, with 17 bases between. The CDR3 totals 16 residues. Germline CDR1 reads SGHDT; CDR2 reads YYEEEE. The CDR3 sequence: CASSLRRAGWSTEAFF. DNA for the CDR3: TGTGCCAGCAGCTTGAGGAGGGCAGGGTGGAGCACTGAAGCTTTCTTT.

This clonotype was recorded a few times. The chain has TRBV20-1 and TRBJ2-1; 8 positions agree with TRBD1. The CDR3 extends over 13 amino acids. The V and J ends lost 3 bases and 11 bases, in that order; junction bases with no gene match: 9. CDR1 and CDR2 (germline): DFQATT, SNEGSKA (reference sequence). The CDR3: CSARPTGGPQQFF. CDR3 in DNA: TGCAGTGCTAGGCCCACAGGGGGGCCTCAGCAGTTCTTC.